Sequencing of this TCR beta chain was carried out in a study of shared clonotypes between healthy human individuals. Naive CD8 cells lacked CD45RO, underwent positive selection for CCR7 and left out terminally differentiated effector memory CD45RA+ cells. The repertoire was sequenced with immunoSEQ multiplex PCR; TCRdb's copy has only in-frame clones and lacks some. Among some 2.1 million clones listed, around 93% were seen once. This CDR3 is built from 14 residues. Trimming left V 0 bases short and J 0 bases short, with 8 bases between. Germline V gene lookup returns CDR1 SQVTM and CDR2 ANQGSEA. The chain employs TRBV29-1 and TRBJ2-5; D may be TRBD2 (6 bases). The specimen was naive CD8+ T cells from PBMCs. The clonotype was recovered from a young man in good health. Some clones in this sample may be carry-over from other donors' samples. The CDR3, as DNA: TGCAGCGTTGAAGATGGGGGGTACCAAGAGACCCAGTACTTC. Its translation is CSVEDGGYQETQYF.